The 18 T cell receptor beta chains below all came from one sample that was sequenced in a study of OX40 agonist ivuxolimab in advanced cancers. This table comes from immunoSEQ multiplex PCR, and its TCRdb copy is limited to in-frame clones, with some not included. Among 65,000 to 90,000 clones listed, roughly 90% were seen once. The material sequenced was CD4+ or CD8+ T cells sorted from blood, taken in a trial of the OX40 agonist ivuxolimab. The receptor source for this set is an adult with an advanced solid tumor such as melanoma, head and neck, liver or kidney cancer.

V is TRBV18 and J is TRBJ1-3; D unclear. The CDR3 is made up of 13 amino acids. CDR1 and CDR2 (germline): KGHSH, LQKENI. V lost 3 bases and J lost 9, with 12 bases in between. CDR3 bases: TGTGCCAGCTCACCGACGGACGACGGCACCATATATTTT. Residues: CASSPTDDGTIYF.

The genes are TRBV5-4 and TRBJ2-5; D uncertain. Germline V gene data show CDR1 as SGHNT and CDR2 as YYREEE (reference sequence). This CDR3 has 14 residues. V lost 0 bases to trimming and J lost 1 base, with 7 bases between them. The CDR3 spells CASSLASIQETQYF. CDR3 bases: TGTGCCAGCAGCTTGGCGTCTATCCAAGAGACCCAGTACTTC.

About this clone itself: Within the sample, other DNA sequences also encode this same CDR3. The V gene is TRBV18, the J gene TRBJ1-1; perhaps TRBD1 as D (5 bases). Looked up from germline, CDR1 is KGHSH and CDR2 is LQKENI. This CDR3 comprises 14 residues. The V end was cut by 1 base, the J end by 1 base, with 7 bases between. For the CDR3, the DNA is TGTGCCAGCTCACCACTGCAGGGGAACACTGAAGCTTTCTTT. Its translation is CASSPLQGNTEAFF.

V is TRBV7-3 and J is TRBJ2-3, with D perhaps assigned TRBD1 or TRBD2 (5 bases each). The CDR3 is made up of 13 amino acids. Per germline, CDR1 SGHTA and CDR2 FQGTGA. V was cut by 2 bases and J by 10 bases, with 13 bases left in between. The CDR3: CASSLGLRGAQYF. CDR3 nucleotide sequence: TGTGCCAGCAGCTTAGGTCTTCGAGGGGCGCAGTATTTT.

V gene TRBV10-3 combines with J gene TRBJ2-5, with a weak D call TRBD2 (6 bases). Germline V gene sequence: CDR1 ENHRY, CDR2 SYGVKD. Trimming removed 10 bases from V and 1 base from J, with 10 bases in between. The CDR3 covers 12 residues. Written as DNA, the CDR3 is TGTGCCACCCGGGGGAGCCAAGAGACCCAGTACTTC. Translating it yields CATRGSQETQYF.

V gene TRBV7-8 combines with J gene TRBJ2-1; D is ambiguous. V lost 4 bases and J 0 bases, leaving 7 bases between the germline ends. CDR1 and CDR2 from the germline V gene are SGHVS and FQNEAQ. The CDR3 spans 14 residues. CDR3 sequence (DNA): TGTGCCAGCAGCTCAAGGGCCTCCTACAATGAGCAGTTCTTC. Translated: CASSSRASYNEQFF.

V is TRBV2 and J is TRBJ2-3, with D hard to call. Germline CDR1 and CDR2: SNHLY and FYNNEI. V dropped 6 bases and J dropped 4 bases, with 14 bases sitting between them. This CDR3 contains 14 residues. The CDR3 loop reads CASSLTSGADTQYF. CDR3 nucleotide sequence: TGTGCCAGCAGCCTGACATCTGGCGCAGATACGCAGTATTTT.

The V call is TRBV5-1, the J call TRBJ2-5; no reliable D call. In germline, CDR1 is SGHRS, CDR2 YFSETQ. This CDR3 is built from 15 residues. Trimming left V 4 bases short and J 4 bases short, with 17 bases between. CDR3 region: CASSANPGSAETQYF. The CDR3 nucleotides are TGCGCCAGCAGCGCCAACCCCGGGTCCGCAGAGACCCAGTACTTC. The full variable domain, rest sourced from reference TRBV5-1 and TRBJ2-5, is KAGVTQTPRYLIKTRGQQVTLSCSPISGHRSVSWYQQTPGQGLQFLFEYFSETQRNKGNFPGRFSGRQFSNSRSEMNVSTLELGDSALYLCASSANPGSAETQYFGPGTRLLVL.

This clone was seen just once. The chain combines TRBV9 with TRBJ1-1, with D possibly being TRBD1 (6 bases). The V gene's germline CDR1 is SGDLS and CDR2 YYNGEE. With 3 bases removed from V and 5 bases from J, the gap between germline ends came to 14 bases. This CDR3 region has 14 residues. CDR3 DNA: TGTGCCAGCAGCGCAGAGGAACAGGGTACTGAAGCTTTCTTT. Its translation is CASSAEEQGTEAFF.

The chain couples TRBV23-1 to TRBJ1-1, with no clear D. TRBV23-1 counts as an open reading frame of uncertain function. The CDR3 is made up of 13 amino acids. V lost 1 base to trimming and J lost 6 bases, with 9 bases between them. CDR3 sequence: CASSQCELAEAFF. Here the CDR3 DNA reads TGCGCCAGCAGTCAATGTGAATTAGCTGAAGCTTTCTTT.

The chain uses TRBV11-2 and TRBJ1-5, with 9 bases that match TRBD1. J was trimmed by 7 bases and V by 5 bases; bases with no gene match: 9. The CDR3 length is 15 residues. In germline, CDR1 is SGHAT, CDR2 FQNNGV. CDR3 nucleotide sequence: TGTGCCAGCAGCCTCAGGACAGGGGACGGCCAGCCCCAGCATTTT. Translating gives CASSLRTGDGQPQHF.

The chain uses TRBV6-1 and TRBJ1-1; 7 bases map to TRBD1. The CDR3 is 15 residues long. Germline trimming cut 3 bases from V and 1 base from J; bases unmatched to any gene: 5. Germline CDR1 is MNHNS and CDR2 is SASEGT. CDR3 region: CASSERTGRNTEAFF. For the CDR3, the DNA is TGTGCCAGCAGTGAGCGGACAGGAAGGAACACTGAAGCTTTCTTT.

The chain joins TRBV7-3 to TRBJ2-3; 13 bases are a match to TRBD2. CDR1 SGHTA and CDR2 FQGTGA come from the germline V gene. V was pared by 4 bases and J by 4 bases, with 5 bases of the junction left unmatched. This CDR3 has 16 amino acids. The CDR3 DNA is TGTGCCAGCAGCTCCGGACTAGCGGGAGCATCAGATACGCAGTATTTT. Translation gives CASSSGLAGASDTQYF.

The CDR3 region is CASSYGLAGGNEQFF. DNA of the CDR3: TGTGCCAGCAGCTATGGACTAGCGGGGGGAAATGAGCAGTTCTTC. V is TRBV7-3 and J is TRBJ2-1; 14 bases are a match to TRBD2. The germline V gene has CDR1 SGHTA and CDR2 FQGTGA. The CDR3 length is 15 residues. V lost 4 bases to trimming and J lost 7 bases; unmatched junction nucleotides: 3.

The rearrangement links TRBV7-9 to TRBJ2-7; 8 bases map to TRBD1. This CDR3 comprises 14 residues. V gave up 6 bases and J gave up 6 bases; unmatched junction bases: 10. Germline values: CDR1 SEHNR, CDR2 FQNEAQ (reference sequence). The CDR3 region is CASRDDRGTVEQYF. For the CDR3, the DNA is TGTGCCAGCAGGGATGACAGGGGAACGGTCGAGCAGTACTTC.

About this clone itself: Its ends do not fully match the called genes, so a read error is possible. The V gene is TRBV7-7, the J gene TRBJ2-5; 15 bases match TRBD2. Germline V gives CDR1 SSHAT, CDR2 FNYEAQ (reference sequence). The CDR3 extends over 17 amino acids. CDR3 sequence: CASSLAAGTSGRETQYF. The CDR3 DNA reads TGTGCTAGCAGCTTAGCAGCGGGGACTAGCGGGAGGGAGACCCAGTACTTC.

This clone was counted once. This chain connects TRBV9 to TRBJ1-1, with D unresolved. The CDR3 runs to 15 residues. Trimming left V 0 bases short and J 2 bases short, with 11 bases between. Germline CDR1 SGDLS, CDR2 YYNGEE. The CDR3 DNA reads as TGTGCCAGCAGCGTAGACCCGGGGAGAAACACTGAAGCTTTCTTT. Its protein product is CASSVDPGRNTEAFF.

The rearrangement uses TRBV2 and TRBJ2-2; D may be TRBD2 (5 bases). This CDR3 has 13 residues. The V and J ends lost 3 bases and 5 bases respectively, with 7 bases between them. Per germline, CDR1 SNHLY and CDR2 FYNNEI. The CDR3 nucleotides read TGTGCCAGCAGTGACGAGGGTACCGGGGAGCTGTTTTTT. It specifies CASSDEGTGELFF.